Below, 31 T cell receptor beta chains from the same sample are listed, as sequenced in a study of immune heterogeneity within non-small cell lung tumors. It was with 32 V and 13 J primers that multiplex PCR amplified TCR beta CDR3. TCRdb recomputed calls from the multiplex PCR reads with MiXCR, one row per CDR3 protein. The table includes 9,000 to 13,000 distinct CDR3 sequences, roughly 29% detected once. The authors used about 540 ng of bulk tumor genomic DNA per sample as template. While surgery was under way, several biopsies spaced far apart were taken per primary tumor. Samples came from untreated patients having curative surgery for newly diagnosed non-small cell lung cancer. The sequenced material came from lung tumor tissue. These receptors were obtained from a man in his forties or fifties with non-small cell lung cancer.

Only one count was recorded for this clonotype. A much larger clone lies a single base off, so this may be a read error. The chain couples TRBV29-1 to TRBJ1-3, with D unresolved. This CDR3 spans 15 amino acids. Germline loops: CDR1 SQVTM, CDR2 ANQGSEA. The V end was cut by 0 bases, the J end by 1 base, with 10 bases between. CDR3 DNA sequence: TGCAGCGTTGAAGATCTCGGCATTTCTGGAAACACCATATATTTT. This codes for CSVEDLGISGNTIYF.

The chain joins TRBV19 to TRBJ2-2, with no clear D. Germline V lookup: CDR1 LNHDA, CDR2 SQIVND (reference sequence). The CDR3 is 14 amino acids. V was trimmed by 8 bases and J by 0 bases, leaving 10 bases between them. CDR3 sequence: CASFARANTGELFF. In DNA, the CDR3 is TGTGCCAGTTTTGCACGGGCGAACACCGGGGAGCTGTTTTTT. The full variable domain, its missing parts supplied by reference TRBV19 and TRBJ2-2, is DGGITQSPKYLFRKEGQNVTLSCEQNLNHDAMYWYRQDPGQGLRLIYYSQIVNDFQKGDIAEGYSVSREKKESFPLTVTSAQKNPTAFYLCASFARANTGELFFGEGSRLTVL.

Of note for this clonotype: The junction differs from germline at one of its ends, possibly a read error. The chain carries TRBV6-2 or TRBV6-3 and TRBJ2-5; D might be TRBD1 or TRBD2, each matching 6 bases. The CDR3 runs to 15 residues. CDR1 is MNHEY, CDR2 SVGEGT, per germline. In DNA form, the CDR3 reads TGTTCCAGCAGTTCCAGCGGGCCAAGGGGGGAGACCCAGTACTTC. This encodes CSSSSSGPRGETQYF.

As concerns this clonotype: A much larger clone lies one base from this, so it may be a read error. The CDR3 is CASRKLEDAYEQYF. The CDR3 nucleotides are TGTGCCAGCAGGAAGCTGGAGGACGCCTACGAGCAGTACTTC. The chain uses TRBV28 and TRBJ2-7; D is possibly TRBD2 (5 bases). V was trimmed by 6 bases and J by 2 bases, leaving 14 bases between them. The CDR3 is 14 amino acids. Germline assignment: CDR1 MDHEN and CDR2 SYDVKM.

The chain carries TRBV9 and TRBJ2-1; 9 positions match TRBD2. In germline, CDR1 is SGDLS, CDR2 YYNGEE. J was trimmed by 0 bases and V by 0 bases; bases with no gene match: 4. The CDR3 sequence is 17 residues long. CDR3 protein: CASSVGGSGSSYNEQFF. CDR3 coding DNA: TGTGCCAGCAGCGTAGGGGGTAGCGGGAGCTCCTACAATGAGCAGTTCTTC.

The chain couples TRBV6-2 or TRBV6-3 to TRBJ1-1; TRBD1 aligns across 9 bases. Trimming at V came to 5 bases and at J to 6 bases, leaving 16 bases not matched to a gene. CDR3 size: 17 residues. Germline V lookup: CDR1 MNHEY, CDR2 SVGEGT. The CDR3 loop reads CASSHTGGNKRTPEAFF. CDR3 DNA sequence: TGTGCCAGCAGTCACACAGGGGGCAATAAACGTACCCCTGAAGCTTTCTTT.

The chain is built from TRBV20-1 and TRBJ2-1; tentatively, D is TRBD1 or TRBD2 (5 bases each). V dropped 2 bases and J dropped 5 bases, with 19 bases sitting between them. CDR3 size: 16 residues. Germline CDR1 reads DFQATT; CDR2 reads SNEGSKA (reference sequence). This chain's CDR3 is CSARTSGPGLHNEQFF. DNA for the CDR3: TGCAGTGCTAGAACCTCGGGACCGGGGCTCCACAATGAGCAGTTCTTC.

This clonotype is labeled medium-sized. CDR3 in amino acids: CASSLEGSGRPKYF. The DNA of the CDR3 is TGTGCCAGCAGCTTAGAGGGTAGCGGGAGGCCCAAGTACTTC. The chain uses TRBV7-9 and TRBJ2-7, with 10 nucleotides matching TRBD2. The CDR3 spans 14 residues. The ends lost 1 base at V and 11 bases at J; junction bases unmatched: 8. Germline-derived CDR1 and CDR2 are SEHNR and FQNEAQ (reference sequence).

This clonotype was observed once. The chain links TRBV30 to TRBJ1-2; D perhaps matches TRBD1 (6 bases). CDR3 length: 14 amino acids. Trimming removed 8 bases at V and 9 bases at J, with 25 bases between. Germline V gene lookup returns CDR1 GTSNPN and CDR2 SVGIG (reference sequence). CDR3 sequence (DNA): TGTGCCCGTCCAATCCTGAACAGGGATGGTAGCTACACCTTC. Encoded protein: CARPILNRDGSYTF.

This clonotype was detected many times. The J gene is TRBJ2-2, the V gene TRBV12-3 or TRBV12-4; 12 bases fit TRBD1. The J segment lost 2 bases and the V segment lost 0 bases, leaving 1 base of the junction unmatched. The CDR3 is 17 residues long. CDR3 region: CASSLAGQGANTGELFF. In DNA form, the CDR3 reads TGTGCCAGCAGTTTAGCGGGACAGGGGGCTAACACCGGGGAGCTGTTTTTT.

The chain couples TRBV10-3 to TRBJ1-5; the D gene is possibly TRBD1 (6 bases). Germline V lookup: CDR1 ENHRY, CDR2 SYGVKD. This CDR3 comprises 17 residues. The V gene lost 2 bases and the J gene lost 3 bases, with 17 bases spanning the gap. The CDR3 is CAISETNRANNNQPQHF. In DNA, the CDR3 is TGTGCCATCAGTGAGACGAACAGGGCTAATAACAATCAGCCCCAGCATTTT.

Note on this clonotype: This may be a read error, as it is one base from a much larger clone. This rearrangement joins TRBV27 to TRBJ1-1, with D uncertain. CDR3 length equals 13 residues. Per the germline V gene, CDR1 is MNHEY and CDR2 is SMNVEV (reference sequence). V was shortened by 6 bases and J by 2 bases, with 10 bases between the two germline ends. Here the CDR3 reads CASRGAINTEAFF. In nucleotides, the CDR3 is TGTGCCAGCAGGGGAGCAATAAACACTGAAGCTTTCTTT.

As regards this clonotype: A clone one base away is much larger, so this may be a read error. V usage is TRBV11-2 and J usage is TRBJ1-5; possibly TRBD1 for D (6 bases). The CDR3 extends over 17 amino acids. The germline V gene encodes CDR1 SGHAT and CDR2 FQNNGV. The CDR3 DNA reads TGTGACAGCAGCTTAGGCAGCGGGACACCAAGCAATCAGCCCCAGCATTTT. It is translated as CDSSLGSGTPSNQPQHF.

This sequence joins TRBV5-1 and TRBJ1-1; D gene ambiguous. V lost 2 bases to trimming and J lost 1 base, with 12 bases between them. CDR1 and CDR2 from the germline V gene are SGHRS and YFSETQ. The CDR3 length is 15 residues. In DNA form, the CDR3 reads TGCGCCAGCAGCTTAACTCAGGCCCAGAACACTGAAGCTTTCTTT. Residues: CASSLTQAQNTEAFF.

This CDR3 is CASPPPGQPQHF. The CDR3 DNA reads as TGTGCCAGCCCCCCCCCTGGACAGCCCCAGCATTTT. The chain combines TRBV6-1 with TRBJ1-5; no clear D. The CDR3 has 12 amino acids. Looked up from germline, CDR1 is MNHNS and CDR2 is SASEGT. V dropped 8 bases and J dropped 7 bases, with 12 bases sitting between them.

On this clonotype: With a much larger clone just one base away, this may be a read error. The chain couples TRBV19 to TRBJ1-1, with no clear D. Per the germline V gene, CDR1 is LNHDA and CDR2 is SQIVND (reference sequence). The CDR3 runs 15 residues. The CDR3 nucleotides read TGTACCAGTAGTATGTCCGTGGCAGAGAACACTGAAGCTTTCTTT. It codes for CTSSMSVAENTEAFF.

By frequency in the sample, this clonotype is medium-sized. The chain recombines TRBV27 with TRBJ1-6; D possibly corresponds to TRBD1 (6 bases). The length of the CDR3 is 17 residues. CDR1 and CDR2 (germline): MNHEY, SMNVEV (reference sequence). Trimming left V 2 bases short and J 7 bases short, with 18 bases between. Here the CDR3 reads CASSLGVVGQNNSPLHF. As DNA, the CDR3 is TGTGCCAGCAGTTTAGGCGTCGTTGGACAGAACAATTCACCCCTCCACTTT.

Details on this clonotype: This clone may be a read error of a much larger clone one base away. The chain links TRBV6-6 to TRBJ1-1, with a possible D match to TRBD1 (6 bases). In germline, CDR1 is MNHNY, CDR2 SVGAGI (reference sequence). The CDR3 length is 13 residues. The CDR3 loop reads CASSYSGQLETFF. As DNA, the CDR3 is TGTGCCAGCAGTTACTCCGGACAGCTTGAAACTTTCTTT.

By frequency in the sample, this clonotype is medium-sized. This chain connects TRBV6-1 to TRBJ1-5; perhaps TRBD1 as D (6 bases). Germline lookup yields CDR1 MNHNS and CDR2 SASEGT. The CDR3 totals 13 residues. V shed 6 bases and J shed 7 bases, with 13 bases lying between them. CDR3 bases: TGTGCCAGCAGAAAAACCAGGGGCCAGCCCCAGCATTTT. It yields the protein CASRKTRGQPQHF.

The CDR3 DNA sequence: TGTGCCATCAGGTTAAGGAGCACAGATACGCAGTATTTT. This codes for CAIRLRSTDTQYF. This sequence joins TRBV10-3 and TRBJ2-3; D gene unclear. The CDR3 is made up of 13 amino acids. In germline, CDR1 is ENHRY, CDR2 SYGVKD. Trimming cost V 6 bases and J 0 bases, with 7 bases left between them.

The V call is TRBV28, the J call TRBJ2-7; D not certain. With 10 bases removed from V and 4 bases from J, the gap between germline ends came to 17 bases. There are 13 residues in the CDR3. In germline, CDR1 is MDHEN, CDR2 SYDVKM. The CDR3 bases are TGTGCCACAACCCACCCCAAAGGTTACGAGCAGTACTTC. This sequence encodes CATTHPKGYEQYF.

A few counts support this clonotype. The chain has TRBV16 and TRBJ1-1, with 7 bases identical to TRBD1. CDR1 and CDR2 (germline): KGHSY, FQNENV. Germline trimming cut 5 bases from V and 0 bases from J; bases unmatched to any gene: 9. This CDR3 is 16 amino acids long. This chain's CDR3 is CASSNRDRVMNTEAFF. The CDR3 DNA is TGTGCCAGCAGCAACCGGGACAGAGTAATGAACACTGAAGCTTTCTTT. Looking up the rest from reference TRBV16 and TRBJ1-1 gives the full variable domain: GEEVAQTPKHLVRGEGQKAKLYCAPIKGHSYVFWYQQVLKNEFKFLISFQNENVFDETGMPKERFSAKCLPNSPCSLEIQATKLEDSAVYFCASSNRDRVMNTEAFFGQGTRLTVV.

By proportion, this clonotype is medium-sized. This chain links TRBV6-1 with TRBJ1-2; the match to TRBD1 covers 7 bases. V shed 6 bases, J shed 5 bases, and the junction held 12 bases outside the gene matches. Germline CDR1 is MNHNS and CDR2 is SASEGT. This CDR3 is built from 15 residues. CDR3 residues: CASSPTGERTYGYTF. The CDR3 bases are TGTGCCAGCAGCCCCACAGGGGAAAGGACTTATGGCTACACCTTC.

A remark on this clonotype: A much larger clone differs by one base, so this may be a read error. J is TRBJ1-2 and V is TRBV6-5; 8 nucleotides match TRBD1. Trimming removed 0 bases from V and 7 bases from J; junction bases left unmatched: 10. CDR3 length: 16 amino acids. Germline V gives CDR1 MNHEY, CDR2 SVGAGI. Written as DNA, the CDR3 is TGTGCCAGCAGTTACTCAAGGGCAGGGGGCTTAGCTGGCTACACCTTC. Amino acids: CASSYSRAGGLAGYTF.

This clonotype was counted at least ten times. The chain couples TRBV27 to TRBJ1-1; tentative D call: TRBD1 (5 bases). Germline loops: CDR1 MNHEY, CDR2 SMNVEV (reference sequence). This CDR3 comprises 14 residues. Trimming removed 7 bases from V and 5 bases from J, with 17 bases in between. For the CDR3, the DNA is TGTGCCAGCATAAAGGTGAGGGGAGGAACTGAAGCTTTCTTT. Protein: CASIKVRGGTEAFF.

This clonotype was found a few times. The rearrangement links TRBV7-9 to TRBJ1-6; D is unclear. The CDR3 contains 13 residues. The germline V gene encodes CDR1 SEHNR and CDR2 FQNEAQ (reference sequence). V lost 5 bases and J lost 4, with 6 bases in between. The CDR3 nucleotides read TGTGCCAGCAGCCTTCAGTATAATTCACCCCTCCACTTT. It yields the protein CASSLQYNSPLHF. Drawing the rest from reference TRBV7-9 and TRBJ1-6, the complete variable domain is DTGVSQNPRHKITKRGQNVTFRCDPISEHNRLYWYRQTLGQGPEFLTYFQNEAQLEKSRLLSDRFSAERPKGSFSTLEIQRTEQGDSAMYLCASSLQYNSPLHFGNGTRLTVT.

This clonotype was seen repeatedly, ten times or more. The CDR3 region has the DNA TGTGCCAGCAGCCAAGAAGCGGGACAGGGCCGCTATGGCTACACCTTC. Protein: CASSQEAGQGRYGYTF. This chain links TRBV3-1 with TRBJ1-2; 9 nucleotides line up with TRBD1. The junction had 6 bases not matched to a gene; V was cut back by 0 bases and J by 4 bases. The CDR3 extends over 16 amino acids. CDR1 is LGHDT and CDR2 is YNNKEL in the germline V gene (reference sequence).

This clonotype was seen ten or more times. This chain uses TRBV29-1 with TRBJ2-7; 11 positions match TRBD1. Losses at the gene ends were 7 bases for V and 2 bases for J; bases not matched to a gene: 7. Germline CDR1 is SQVTM and CDR2 is ANQGSEA. This CDR3 comprises 14 residues. CDR3 amino acids: CSGAPGQGAYEQYF. The CDR3 coding sequence is TGCAGCGGGGCTCCGGGACAGGGGGCCTACGAGCAGTACTTC.

Turning to this clonotype: A single base separates this from a much larger clone, so it may be a read error. The chain recombines TRBV20-1 with TRBJ2-2; 10 bases map to TRBD1. Losses at the gene ends were 6 bases for V and 7 bases for J; bases not matched to a gene: 5. The CDR3 extends over 13 amino acids. Germline assignment: CDR1 DFQATT and CDR2 SNEGSKA (reference sequence). This chain's CDR3 is CSAPGTGDGELFF. In nucleotides, the CDR3 is TGCAGTGCCCCGGGGACAGGGGACGGGGAGCTGTTTTTT.

For this clonotype: An end of the junction differs from the germline gene, which may be a read error. This chain connects TRBV19 to TRBJ1-5, with 8 bases lining up with TRBD1. Germline V gives CDR1 LNHDA, CDR2 SQIVND (reference sequence). The CDR3 runs to 15 residues. The CDR3 DNA sequence: TGTGCCAGTAGTATCGGGGCAGGGGGCAATCATCCCCAGCATTTT. Translated: CASSIGAGGNHPQHF.

With regard to this clonotype: Possible read error: a much larger clone is one base away. The chain recombines TRBV6-2 or TRBV6-3 with TRBJ1-1; TRBD1 matches at 12 bases. CDR3 length equals 16 residues. Per the germline V gene, CDR1 is MNHEY and CDR2 is SVGEGT. The CDR3 DNA sequence: TGTGCCAGCAGTAACCGGGACAGGGGGCTCCTCCCTGAAGCTTTATTT. Protein: CASSNRDRGLLPEALF.